Presented here are 24 T cell receptor beta chains from one specimen sequenced in a study of T cells in Graves' hyperthyroidism and ophthalmopathy. TCR beta CDR3 regions were amplified from RNA. With the HTBI primer set, the TCR CDR3 went through a first round of RT-PCR. Via MiXCR, TCRdb re-called the multiplex PCR reads, giving one row per CDR3 protein. The sample includes some 500,000 distinct CDR3 sequences, approximately 15% of them seen just once. The sequencing sample was made of blood. These receptors were obtained from a woman aged 18 to 35 with Graves' hyperthyroidism.

In its sample, this clonotype was seen many times. The rearrangement links TRBV11-2 to TRBJ2-3; D may be TRBD2 (6 bases). CDR1 and CDR2 from the germline V gene are SGHAT and FQNNGV. This CDR3 is built from 17 residues. V was cut by 5 bases and J by 5 bases, with 23 bases left in between. The chain's CDR3 is CASSLSIERAQGDTQYF. The CDR3 nucleotides read TGTGCCAGCAGCCTATCCATCGAGCGGGCCCAGGGAGATACGCAGTATTTT.

Note on this clonotype: Just one base apart from a much larger clone, this may be a read error. This rearrangement joins TRBV12-3 or TRBV12-4 to TRBJ2-2, with D uncertain. The CDR3 totals 14 residues. V shed 3 bases and J shed 6 bases, with 11 bases lying between them. For the CDR3, the DNA is TGTGCCAGCAGTTTCCGGACGGTCGCCGGGGAGCTGTTTTTT. Protein: CASSFRTVAGELFF.

In this sample, this clonotype turned up a few times. The V gene is TRBV14, the J gene TRBJ1-4, with D unclear. Trimming removed 4 bases from V and 11 bases from J, with 11 bases in between. Germline CDR1 is SGHDN and CDR2 is FVKESK. The CDR3 has 12 residues. CDR3: CASSPAIGKLFF. The CDR3 DNA follows: TGTGCCAGCAGCCCGGCCATCGGGAAACTGTTTTTT.

This clonotype was counted ten times or more. The V call is TRBV18, the J call TRBJ2-1; D is undetermined. There are 13 residues in the CDR3. V was clipped by 3 bases and J by 7 bases, with 10 bases between them. From germline, CDR1 is KGHSH and CDR2 LQKENI. The CDR3 coding sequence is TGTGCCAGCTCACCCGAGCGATGGAATGAGCAGTTCTTC. This gives the protein CASSPERWNEQFF.

This clonotype occurred a few times. This sequence joins TRBV7-3 and TRBJ2-3; D remains ambiguous. Germline CDR1 reads SGHTA; CDR2 reads FQGTGA. V gave up 3 bases and J gave up 4 bases, with 11 bases separating them. This CDR3 has 14 residues. The CDR3 DNA sequence: TGTGCCAGCAGCTTCGCCATCGCGGCAGATACGCAGTATTTT. Amino acid sequence: CASSFAIAADTQYF.

This clonotype has ten or more counts. The chain links TRBV6-5 to TRBJ2-2, with D unclear. The CDR3 contains 16 residues. The V gene's germline CDR1 is MNHEY and CDR2 SVGAGI. V lost 0 bases to trimming and J lost 0 bases, with 8 bases between them. CDR3 in DNA: TGTGCCAGCAGTTACTCTGCGGCTACGAACACCGGGGAGCTGTTTTTT. This codes for CASSYSAATNTGELFF.

This clonotype was seen ten or more times. The chain uses TRBV30 and TRBJ2-3; TRBD2 matches at 11 bases. The V segment lost 2 bases and the J segment 3 bases; nucleotides outside the gene matches: 4. This CDR3 comprises 15 residues. Per the germline V gene, CDR1 is GTSNPN and CDR2 is SVGIG (reference sequence). CDR3 coding DNA: TGTGCCTGGAGTCGCCTAGCGGGAGGTACAGATACGCAGTATTTT. This codes for CAWSRLAGGTDTQYF.

The chain couples TRBV20-1 to TRBJ2-7; no reliable D call. This CDR3 has 16 amino acids. V lost 0 bases to trimming and J lost 7 bases, with 22 bases between them. Germline V gene sequence: CDR1 DFQATT, CDR2 SNEGSKA (reference sequence). In DNA, the CDR3 is TGCAGTGCTAGAGATGATCGGGCAGGCCAGGATGGGGAGCAGTACGTC. This gives the protein CSARDDRAGQDGEQYV.

This clonotype was observed at least ten times. The V and J genes are TRBV6-5 and TRBJ1-1; 9 bases are a match to TRBD1. The junction had 4 bases not matched to a gene; V was cut back by 3 bases and J by 5 bases. The CDR3 is 14 amino acids. The germline gives CDR1 MNHEY, CDR2 SVGAGI. CDR3 region: CASSYTGGETEAFF. The CDR3 DNA reads TGTGCCAGCAGTTATACAGGGGGCGAGACTGAAGCTTTCTTT.

This clonotype was observed many times. The V and J genes are TRBV29-1 and TRBJ1-1, with 7 bases identical to TRBD1. Germline-derived CDR1 and CDR2 are SQVTM and ANQGSEA. Trimming removed 7 bases from V and 5 bases from J; junction bases left unmatched: 13. The CDR3 is 14 amino acids. The CDR3 sequence is CSARGGGAITEAFF. CDR3 coding DNA: TGCAGCGCCCGTGGAGGGGGCGCGATAACTGAAGCTTTCTTT.

The J gene is TRBJ1-1, the V gene TRBV10-3, with 10 bases matching TRBD1. Unmatched junction bases numbered 9, after V lost 6 bases and J lost 8 bases. Germline V gives CDR1 ENHRY, CDR2 SYGVKD. CDR3 length: 14 residues. The CDR3 loop is CAIRPGGDRGEAFF. The CDR3 DNA is TGTGCCATCAGACCCGGTGGGGACAGGGGAGAAGCTTTCTTT.

This clonotype was recorded at least ten times. The chain recombines TRBV20-1 with TRBJ2-7; 12 bases match TRBD2. The CDR3 is 18 amino acids. Per the germline V gene, CDR1 is DFQATT and CDR2 is SNEGSKA (reference sequence). The trim removed 3 bases at V and 1 base at J, leaving 13 bases unmatched. DNA for the CDR3: TGCAGTGCTAGCGTTGGACTAGCGGGATCTTTAAATTCCTACGAGCAGTACTTC. Translated, it gives CSASVGLAGSLNSYEQYF.

This clonotype was counted at least ten times. The rearrangement uses TRBV9 and TRBJ1-4; D is undetermined. Germline V lookup: CDR1 SGDLS, CDR2 YYNGEE. Trimming shortened V by 4 bases and J by 1 base, and 11 bases separated the two germline ends. This CDR3 has 15 residues. The CDR3 coding sequence is TGTGCCAGCAGCACCCTAGTCGGAACTAATGAAAAACTGTTTTTT. As protein: CASSTLVGTNEKLFF.

The rearrangement joins TRBV5-1 to TRBJ2-5; D gene ambiguous. The CDR3 has 15 amino acids. Germline V gene sequence: CDR1 SGHRS, CDR2 YFSETQ. With 4 bases removed from V and 2 bases from J, the gap between germline ends came to 15 bases. For the CDR3, the DNA is TGCGCCAGCAGCCATGCCTCGGACGGTCAAGAGACCCAGTACTTC. Translated, it gives CASSHASDGQETQYF.

This clonotype was counted between two and nine times. The CDR3 coding sequence is TGTGCCAGCAGATCCGGGAAGGACCGCTATAGCAATCAGCCCCAGCATTTT. Translated, it gives CASRSGKDRYSNQPQHF. V and J are TRBV6-2 or TRBV6-3 and TRBJ1-5; unclear D gene. V was clipped by 6 bases and J by 0 bases, with 18 bases between them. The CDR3 totals 17 residues. Per the germline V gene, CDR1 is MNHEY and CDR2 is SVGEGT.

This chain uses TRBV19 with TRBJ2-3, with 11 bases that match TRBD2. The trim removed 4 bases at V and 0 bases at J, leaving 3 bases unmatched. Germline V gives CDR1 LNHDA, CDR2 SQIVND (reference sequence). The CDR3 is 16 amino acids. The chain's CDR3 is CASSTWTSGSTDTQYF. As DNA, the CDR3 is TGTGCCAGTAGTACTTGGACTAGCGGGAGCACAGATACGCAGTATTTT. Looking up the rest from reference TRBV19 and TRBJ2-3 gives the full variable domain: DGGITQSPKYLFRKEGQNVTLSCEQNLNHDAMYWYRQDPGQGLRLIYYSQIVNDFQKGDIAEGYSVSREKKESFPLTVTSAQKNPTAFYLCASSTWTSGSTDTQYFGPGTRLTVL.

J is TRBJ2-2 and V is TRBV7-9; tentatively, D is TRBD2 (5 bases). Germline values: CDR1 SEHNR, CDR2 FQNEAQ (reference sequence). The CDR3 covers 14 residues. Trimming cost V 0 bases and J 7 bases, with 9 bases left between them. For the CDR3, the DNA is TGTGCCAGCAGCTTAGCGCGGGCCGGCGGGGAGCTGTTTTTT. The encoded protein is CASSLARAGGELFF.

For this clonotype: A much larger clonotype is one base distant, so this may be a read error. The rearrangement links TRBV3-1 to TRBJ2-2; tentatively, D is TRBD1 (6 bases). Germline CDR1 LGHDT, CDR2 YNNKEL (reference sequence). CDR3 size: 14 residues. CDR3 loop: CASSPGRDTGERFF. The CDR3 region has the DNA TGTGCCAGCAGCCCCGGAAGGGACACCGGGGAGCGGTTTTTT. Using reference TRBV3-1 and TRBJ2-2 for the parts outside the CDR3, the full variable domain is DTAVSQTPKYLVTQMGNDKSIKCEQNLGHDTMYWYKQDSKKFLKIMFSYNNKELIINETVPNRFSPKSPDKAHLNLHINSLELGDSAVYFCASSPGRDTGERFFGEGSRLTVL.

This clonotype was seen at least ten times. The CDR3 DNA sequence: TGTGCCACCTCTCTCCGGGGGGCTTGGAATTCACCCCTCCACTTT. This gives the protein CATSLRGAWNSPLHF. The J gene is TRBJ1-6, the V gene TRBV27; maybe TRBD1 (6 bases). V lost 10 bases, J lost 7 bases, and 20 bases lay in between. The germline V gene has CDR1 MNHEY and CDR2 SMNVEV (reference sequence). This CDR3 spans 15 amino acids.

CDR3 region: CAISSQQIGQGRTEAFF. The CDR3 nucleotides read TGTGCCATCAGCTCTCAACAAATCGGACAGGGTAGGACTGAAGCTTTCTTT. The chain is built from TRBV10-3 and TRBJ1-1; TRBD1 matches 8 bases. Losses at the gene ends were 6 bases for V and 5 bases for J; bases not matched to a gene: 17. This CDR3 contains 17 residues. Germline V gene sequence: CDR1 ENHRY, CDR2 SYGVKD.

The V gene is TRBV18, the J gene TRBJ2-7, with D tentatively TRBD2 (6 bases). Germline V gives CDR1 KGHSH, CDR2 LQKENI. V gave up 4 bases and J gave up 3 bases, with 16 bases separating them. CDR3 length equals 15 residues. CDR3 DNA sequence: TGTGCCAGCTCACTCGGGGAAAGACTAGTCTACGAGCAGTACGTC. Protein product: CASSLGERLVYEQYV.

The table lists this clonotype with a few counts. The rearrangement joins TRBV11-2 to TRBJ1-2; tentatively, D is TRBD1 (6 bases). With 4 bases removed from V and 7 bases from J, the gap between germline ends came to 40 bases. Looked up from germline, CDR1 is SGHAT and CDR2 is FQNNGV. The CDR3 has 22 residues. The CDR3 sequence is CASSSLPRRLYREQGVWCGYTF. The CDR3 DNA is TGTGCCAGCAGCTCGCTACCCAGACGCCTGTACAGGGAGCAGGGAGTCTGGTGTGGCTACACCTTC.

The V and J genes are TRBV7-8 and TRBJ2-7; D not certain. Deletions cut 2 bases from V and 3 bases from J, with 8 bases between. Looked up from germline, CDR1 is SGHVS and CDR2 is FQNEAQ. The CDR3 runs 13 residues. DNA for the CDR3: TGTGCCAGCAGCTTAATGGCAGACTACGAGCAGTACTTC. Translating it yields CASSLMADYEQYF.

This clonotype was seen a single time. This could be a read error, since a much larger clone is one nucleotide away. The rearrangement links TRBV29-1 to TRBJ2-5; D possibly corresponds to TRBD1 (5 bases). V lost 5 bases, J lost 2 bases, and 9 bases lay in between. The germline V gene has CDR1 SQVTM and CDR2 ANQGSEA. The CDR3 loop spans 12 amino acids. CDR3 protein: CSVQTDQETQYF. The CDR3 nucleotides read TGCAGCGTTCAGACAGATCAAGAGACCCAGTACTTC.